This passage covers 5 T cell receptor beta chains from one sample sequenced in a study of cytomegalovirus exposure and HLA in healthy donors. This PCR relied on a set of 60 Vbeta primers and 13 Jbeta primers. Using immunoSEQ multiplex PCR, the repertoire was profiled, and TCRdb retains in-frame clones only, with some absent. Among 85,000 to 130,000 clones listed, around 72% were seen once. The specimen was PBMCs. All receptors derive from a male donor in good health and CMV-seropositive.

This chain links TRBV2 with TRBJ1-3; no definite D call. CDR1 is SNHLY, CDR2 FYNNEI, per germline. Trimming shortened V by 1 base and J by 9 bases, and 7 bases separated the two germline ends. There are 12 residues in the CDR3. CDR3 region: CASSEGAGTIYF. CDR3 in DNA: TGTGCCAGCAGTGAAGGGGCGGGCACCATATATTTT.

The chain recombines TRBV18 with TRBJ1-3, with 7 positions matching TRBD1. Germline trimming cut 6 bases from V and 0 bases from J; bases unmatched to any gene: 5. Looked up from germline, CDR1 is KGHSH and CDR2 is LQKENI. The CDR3 sequence is 15 residues long. The CDR3 reads CASSSGQDSGNTIYF. CDR3 nucleotides: TGTGCCAGCTCGTCAGGACAGGACTCTGGAAACACCATATATTTT.

V is TRBV9 and J is TRBJ1-4; TRBD1 is a possible D gene (6 bases). The CDR3 sequence is 15 residues long. V was trimmed by 0 bases and J by 8 bases, leaving 14 bases between them. In germline, CDR1 is SGDLS, CDR2 YYNGEE. CDR3 residues: CASSVDRGAGEKLFF. In DNA, the CDR3 is TGTGCCAGCAGCGTAGATCGGGGGGCAGGGGAAAAACTGTTTTTT.

The sample holds many counts of this clone. V usage is TRBV5-1 and J usage is TRBJ2-7; TRBD1 is a possible D gene (6 bases). Trimming cost V 2 bases and J 2 bases, with 8 bases left between them. Germline lookup yields CDR1 SGHRS and CDR2 YFSETQ. The CDR3 runs 13 residues. This CDR3 reads CASSFDRTYEQYF. The CDR3 region has the DNA TGCGCCAGCAGCTTTGACAGGACCTACGAGCAGTACTTC.

The chain couples TRBV5-4 to TRBJ2-5, with D perhaps matching TRBD1 (8 bases). The last part of the DNA fits TRBJ2-7 better; the J call may be wrong. Germline V gene sequence: CDR1 SGHNT, CDR2 YYREEE (reference sequence). CDR3 length: 16 amino acids. The CDR3 protein is CASSLIDTGGRDEQYF. In DNA, the CDR3 is TGTGCCAGCAGCCTCATAGATACAGGGGGGAGGGACGAGCAGTACTTC.